The 2 T cell receptor beta chains reported below all come from one sample, sequenced in a study of spatial heterogeneity in lung cancer. These receptors have no known antigen. TCRdb called the 5' RACE reads again in MiXCR, with one record for every CDR3 protein. The sample contains 5,500 to 8,000 distinct CDR3 sequences, 11% to 15% of which appear only once. Time point meaning: sample taken at primary tumor resection. Overall study results and limits: Tumor mutation counts were tracked by expanded intratumoral alpha and beta TCR counts.

The sample consisted of lung tumor tissue, taken at surgery. These receptor sequences come from a male donor with early-stage non-small cell lung cancer.

This clonotype was observed at least ten times. This chain joins TRBV18 and TRBJ1-2, with D perhaps TRBD1 (5 bases). The length of the CDR3 is 14 residues. V shed 4 bases and J shed 0 bases, with 9 bases lying between them. Germline V gives CDR1 KGHSH, CDR2 LQKENI. The CDR3 loop reads CASSRGGPNYGYTF. The CDR3 DNA is TGTGCCAGCTCACGCGGGGGACCTAACTATGGCTACACCTTC.

This clonotype rates as medium-sized. The chain recombines TRBV27 with TRBJ1-5; no definite D call. The V end was cut by 6 bases, the J end by 7 bases, with 10 bases between. The V gene's germline CDR1 is MNHEY and CDR2 SMNVEV (reference sequence). The CDR3 is made up of 12 amino acids. CDR3: CASSRTGQPQHF. CDR3 sequence (DNA): TGTGCCAGCAGCCGCACGGGACAGCCCCAGCATTTT.